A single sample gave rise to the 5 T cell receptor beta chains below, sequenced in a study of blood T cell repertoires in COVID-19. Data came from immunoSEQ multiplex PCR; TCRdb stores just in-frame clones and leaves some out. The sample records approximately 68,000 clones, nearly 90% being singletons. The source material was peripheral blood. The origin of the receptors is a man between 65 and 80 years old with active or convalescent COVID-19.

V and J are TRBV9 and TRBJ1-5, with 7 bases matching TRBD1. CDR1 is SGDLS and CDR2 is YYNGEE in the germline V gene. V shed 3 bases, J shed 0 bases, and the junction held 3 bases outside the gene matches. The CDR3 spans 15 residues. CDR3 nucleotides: TGTGCCAGCAGCGAGACAGGGTATAGCAATCAGCCCCAGCATTTT. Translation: CASSETGYSNQPQHF. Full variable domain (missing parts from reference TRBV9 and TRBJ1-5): DSGVTQTPKHLITATGQRVTLRCSPRSGDLSVYWYQQSLDQGLQFLIQYYNGEERAKGNILERFSAQQFPDLHSELNLSSLELGDSALYFCASSETGYSNQPQHFGDGTRLSIL.

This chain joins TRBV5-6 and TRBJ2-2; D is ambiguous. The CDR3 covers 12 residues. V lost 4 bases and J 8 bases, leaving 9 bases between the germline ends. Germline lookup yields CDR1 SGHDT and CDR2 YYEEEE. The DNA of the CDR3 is TGTGCCAGCAGCCTAAGTCTAGGGGAGCTGTTTTTT. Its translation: CASSLSLGELFF.

CDR3 nucleotides: TGTGCCAGCAGCTTGTTGGGGCGGGCCAAAAACATTCAGTACTTC. Translation gives CASSLLGRAKNIQYF. V and J are TRBV11-2 and TRBJ2-4, with D perhaps TRBD1 (5 bases). This CDR3 has 15 amino acids. V was cut by 3 bases and J by 1 base, with 10 bases left in between. Per the germline V gene, CDR1 is SGHAT and CDR2 is FQNNGV. Supplemented by reference TRBV11-2 and TRBJ2-4, the full variable domain reads EAGVAQSPRYKIIEKRQSVAFWCNPISGHATLYWYQQILGQGPKLLIQFQNNGVVDDSQLPKDRFSAERLKGVDSTLKIQPAKLEDSAVYLCASSLLGRAKNIQYFGAGTRLSVL.

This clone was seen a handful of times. CDR3 in amino acids: CASSQGDRSTEAFF. The CDR3, as DNA: TGTGCCAGCAGCCAAGGAGACAGGAGCACTGAAGCTTTCTTT. V is TRBV7-9 and J is TRBJ1-1, with a tentative D call TRBD1 (6 bases). The CDR3 is 14 residues long. Trimming took off 5 bases at V and 4 bases at J, with 14 bases between the two ends. Germline V lookup: CDR1 SEHNR, CDR2 FQNEAQ (reference sequence).

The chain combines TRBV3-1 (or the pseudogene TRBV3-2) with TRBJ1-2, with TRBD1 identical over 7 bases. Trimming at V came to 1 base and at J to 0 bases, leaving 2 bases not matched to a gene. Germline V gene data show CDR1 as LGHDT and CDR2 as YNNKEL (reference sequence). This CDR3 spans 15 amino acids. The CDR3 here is CASSQGTGANYGYTF. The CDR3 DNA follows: TGTGCCAGCAGCCAAGGGACAGGAGCTAACTATGGCTACACCTTC.